These T cell receptor beta chains were read from a single sample in a study of T cells after yellow fever vaccination. TCRdb passed the 5' RACE reads through MiXCR, listing each CDR3 protein once. The table includes about 300,000 distinct CDR3 sequences, 3% to 4.5% detected once. The sequencing used PBMCs, collected 5 days after the yellow fever booster vaccination. Source of these receptors: a man aged 18 to 30 who received the YFV17D yellow fever vaccine. Both conserved end residues are trimmed from each CDR3. Fields, in order: V gene, J gene, CDR3 protein.

TRBV4-1	TRBJ1-6	ASSQGTVFNSPLH
TRBV9	TRBJ1-2	ASSGVRGQGYT
TRBV12-3/TRBV12-4	TRBJ1-1	ASRETGTGYRAF
TRBV20-1	TRBJ1-5	SARRPGTGGGGQPQH
TRBV7-2	TRBJ2-5	ASSLHLVETQY
TRBV15	TRBJ1-2	ATSRGPEGYT
TRBV4-3	TRBJ1-5	ASSQAEGQLWPQH
TRBV4-1	TRBJ2-2	ASSEVEGGELF
TRBV5-1	TRBJ1-2	ASSLDQGAGGYT
TRBV20-1	TRBJ1-5	SAMGRGYSNQPQH
TRBV6-2/TRBV6-3	TRBJ1-2	ASKGDRTFGYT
TRBV13	TRBJ2-4	ASTRLAGGKAKNIQY
TRBV5-1	TRBJ1-2	ASSRTVAPDGYT
TRBV6-5	TRBJ1-3	ASKTLQGSGNTIY
TRBV7-9	TRBJ1-2	ASSLSQGAPGYGYT
TRBV4-2	TRBJ2-7	ASSSRLAGAHHEQY
TRBV20-1	TRBJ1-6	SARRTGLNSPLH
TRBV6-6	TRBJ2-2	ASCPSVTGELF
TRBV7-8	TRBJ1-5	ASSLLSFRRNQPQH
TRBV12-3/TRBV12-4	TRBJ1-2	ASSFVSRASGYT
TRBV28	TRBJ2-5	ASSFGGGRLETQY
TRBV11-2	TRBJ2-3	ASSLDVLGAGGPDTQY
TRBV7-9	TRBJ2-3	ASSPSGGSLDTQY
TRBV21-1	TRBJ2-7	ASAVSPNHEQY
TRBV7-6	TRBJ1-1	ASSLASTGRNTEAF
TRBV7-3	TRBJ2-7	ASSLRGQGPYEQY
TRBV9	TRBJ1-6	ASSVGGGSPLH
TRBV7-3	TRBJ1-1	ASSRQGGGGTEAF